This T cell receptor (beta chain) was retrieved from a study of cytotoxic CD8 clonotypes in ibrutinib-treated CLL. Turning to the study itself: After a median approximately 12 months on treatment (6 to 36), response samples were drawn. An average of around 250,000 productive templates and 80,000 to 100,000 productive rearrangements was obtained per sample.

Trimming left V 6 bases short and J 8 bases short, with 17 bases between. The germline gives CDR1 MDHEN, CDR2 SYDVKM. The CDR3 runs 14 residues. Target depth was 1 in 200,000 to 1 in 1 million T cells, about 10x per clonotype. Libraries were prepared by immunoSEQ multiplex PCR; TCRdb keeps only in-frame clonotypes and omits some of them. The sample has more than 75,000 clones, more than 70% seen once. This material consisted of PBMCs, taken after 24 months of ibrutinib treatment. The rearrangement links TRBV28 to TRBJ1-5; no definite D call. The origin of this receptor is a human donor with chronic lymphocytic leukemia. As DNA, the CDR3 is TGTGCCAGCAGGTGGGCCGTCCGGGCGGAGCCCCAGCATTTT. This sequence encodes CASRWAVRAEPQHF.